The present entry profiles one TCR beta chain with its context. TCR beta from blood CD8+ and CD4+ T cells was sequenced. Included as multiple sclerosis controls were treatment-naive patients who had stable or active relapsing-remitting disease. This CDR3 spans 12 amino acids. From germline, CDR1 is SQVTM and CDR2 ANQGSEA. V was clipped by 2 bases and J by 7 bases, with 11 bases between them. The entry originates in a study of CD8 T cells in Susac syndrome. RNA totalling roughly 0.45 to 1 ug underwent reverse transcription with random hexamers. TCRdb re-analysed the immunoSEQ multiplex PCR reads in MiXCR, keeping a single row per CDR3 protein. The sample lists 110,000 or so distinct CDR3 sequences, approximately 93% occurring once.

The TCR comes from a human donor with multiple sclerosis. V gene TRBV29-1 combines with J gene TRBJ1-2, with D tentatively TRBD1 (5 bases). The specimen sequenced was CD4+ T cells from PBMCs. The CDR3 nucleotides read TGCAGCGTTGAACAGGGACGGACTGGCTACACCTTC. Its protein product is CSVEQGRTGYTF.